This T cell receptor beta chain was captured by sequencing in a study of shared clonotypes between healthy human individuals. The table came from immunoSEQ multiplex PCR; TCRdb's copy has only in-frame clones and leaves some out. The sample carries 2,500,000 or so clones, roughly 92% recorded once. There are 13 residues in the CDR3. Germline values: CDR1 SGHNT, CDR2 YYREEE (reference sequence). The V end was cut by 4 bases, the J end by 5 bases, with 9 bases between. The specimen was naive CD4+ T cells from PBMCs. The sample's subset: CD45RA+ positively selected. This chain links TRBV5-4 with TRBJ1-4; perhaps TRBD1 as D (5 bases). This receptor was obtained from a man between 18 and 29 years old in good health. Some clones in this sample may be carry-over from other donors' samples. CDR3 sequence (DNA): TGTGCCAGCAGCGGGGCCCTAAATGAAAAACTGTTTTTT. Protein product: CASSGALNEKLFF. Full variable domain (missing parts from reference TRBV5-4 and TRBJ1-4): ETGVTQSPTHLIKTRGQQVTLRCSSQSGHNTVSWYQQALGQGPQFIFQYYREEENGRGNFPPRFSGLQFPNYSSELNVNALELDDSALYLCASSGALNEKLFFGSGTQLSVL.